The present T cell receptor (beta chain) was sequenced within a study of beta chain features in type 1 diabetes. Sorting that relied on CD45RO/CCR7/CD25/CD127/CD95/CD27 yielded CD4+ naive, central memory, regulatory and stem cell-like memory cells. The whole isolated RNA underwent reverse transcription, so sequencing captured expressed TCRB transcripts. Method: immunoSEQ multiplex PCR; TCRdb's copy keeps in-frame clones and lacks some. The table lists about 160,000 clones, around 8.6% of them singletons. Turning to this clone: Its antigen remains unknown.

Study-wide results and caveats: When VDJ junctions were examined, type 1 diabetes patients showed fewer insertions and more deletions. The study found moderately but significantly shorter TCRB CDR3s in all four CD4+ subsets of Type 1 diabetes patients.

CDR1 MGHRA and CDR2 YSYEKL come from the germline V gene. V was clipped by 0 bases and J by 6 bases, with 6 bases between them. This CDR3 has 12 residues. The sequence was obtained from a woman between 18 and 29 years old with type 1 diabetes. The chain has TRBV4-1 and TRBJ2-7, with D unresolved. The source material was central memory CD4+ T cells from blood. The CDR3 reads CASSQDMFEQYF. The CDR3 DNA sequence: TGCGCCAGCAGCCAAGATATGTTCGAGCAGTACTTC.